Included here is one TCR beta chain sequence, with context. Its antigen is as yet unknown. The primer mix had 60 Vbeta and 13 Jbeta primers. Profiling relied on immunoSEQ multiplex PCR, and the TCRdb table lists in-frame clones only, not all of them. The data contain approximately 100,000 clones, 69% of them singletons. Unmatched junction bases numbered 8, after V lost 4 bases and J lost 2 bases. CDR3 size: 15 residues. The V gene's germline CDR1 is SGDLS and CDR2 YYNGEE. This sample is part of a study of cytomegalovirus exposure and HLA in healthy donors. Overall study results and limits: It was confirmed in vitro that a few of the CMV-associated chains were specific for CMV antigens.

This TCR derives from a woman in her 70s in good health and CMV-seropositive. The chain couples TRBV9 to TRBJ1-2, with 7 nucleotides matching TRBD1. Input material: PBMCs. The CDR3 bases are TGTGCCAGCAGCTCCCCGCCGGGACAGAACTATGGCTACACCTTC. Its translation is CASSSPPGQNYGYTF.